This T cell receptor (beta chain) originates from a study of T cell repertoires in cytomegalovirus infection. Background on the study: Both a matching HLA type and CMV infection were indicated by public TCR beta signatures.

To note about this clonotype: Its specificity is unknown.

Trimming cost V 0 bases and J 1 base; bases outside gene matches: 4. CDR3 length: 17 residues. Germline CDR1 is KGHDR and CDR2 is SFDVKD. TCRdb recomputed calls from the reads with MiXCR, one row per CDR3 protein. The sample contains 90,000 to 110,000 distinct CDR3 sequences, about 30% of which appear only once. The origin of this receptor is a human donor in good health (CMV status not recorded). Some clones in this sample may be carry-over from other donors' samples. The chain joins TRBV24-1 to TRBJ2-1, with 8 bases matching TRBD1. This specimen consisted of CD8+ T cells from cultured PBMCs, obtained from culture after CMV antigen stimulation. Here the CDR3 reads CATSDLNTGGSYNEQFF. In DNA form, the CDR3 reads TGTGCCACCAGTGATTTGAACACAGGGGGATCCTACAATGAGCAGTTCTTC.